The source of this TCR beta chain is a study of blood T cell repertoires in COVID-19. At the level of the study: The United States, Italy and Spain were the sources of the acute and convalescent COVID-19 samples.

As processed by the authors: Estimated nucleated cell counts came from reference gene primer amplification. Assay used: immunoSEQ multiplex PCR; TCRdb lists only in-frame clones, some missing. D and trimming were read from the DNA, whereas the V and J calls and clone size are those reported in that table. Of 200,000 to 250,000 clones detected, 75% to 90% appear once; the ten largest clones hold around 3.2%. Participants were aged about 18 to 89 years, lived in under 25 US areas, and enrolled virtually. Cohort allocation depended upon clinical history that participants reported. This sequence originates from a young woman in a cohort exposed to, infected with or recovered from COVID-19 (not recorded which). Sample: PBMCs or T cells enriched from blood (not recorded which).

The CDR3 DNA reads as TGCGCCAGCAGCCCCGGGACAGGGGTTTACCAAGAGACCCAGTACTTC. It encodes CASSPGTGVYQETQYF. V gene TRBV5-1 combines with J gene TRBJ2-5; 10 bases align to TRBD1. CDR1 is SGHRS and CDR2 is YFSETQ in the germline V gene. V lost 4 bases and J lost 0; bases outside the gene matches: 6. This CDR3 is built from 16 residues.